These 6 T cell receptor beta chains were all obtained from the same sample, sequenced in a study of radiation and T cells in renal cell carcinoma. Data came from immunoSEQ multiplex PCR; TCRdb stores just in-frame clones and leaves some out. The sample includes over 120,000 clones, about 86% of them seen just once. This sample's time point: blood 4 weeks post-SBRT, at nephrectomy. Noted treatment: 15 Gy SBRT to primary tumor, nephrectomy 4 weeks later. Source: blood, taken from a patient whose treatment included radiotherapy and nephrectomy. These TCRs come from a woman aged 50 to 60 with renal cell carcinoma.

The rearrangement links TRBV18 to TRBJ1-1; the D is unclear. Deletions cut 6 bases from V and 1 base from J, with 12 bases between. The germline V gene has CDR1 KGHSH and CDR2 LQKENI. The CDR3 is made up of 14 amino acids. The chain's CDR3 is CASSKGPGNTEAFF. CDR3 nucleotide sequence: TGTGCCAGCTCTAAAGGTCCAGGGAACACTGAAGCTTTCTTT.

This chain links TRBV6-5 with TRBJ1-1; a possible D gene is TRBD1 (6 bases). There are 15 residues in the CDR3. Trimming removed 2 bases at V and 4 bases at J, with 14 bases between. CDR1 MNHEY and CDR2 SVGAGI come from the germline V gene. The CDR3 loop reads CASSYKYGRGTEAFF. DNA for the CDR3: TGTGCCAGCAGTTACAAGTACGGCAGGGGCACTGAAGCTTTCTTT.

The V and J genes are TRBV5-6 and TRBJ2-1; no definite D call. Germline V gene lookup returns CDR1 SGHDT and CDR2 YYEEEE. V dropped 0 bases and J dropped 3 bases, with 7 bases sitting between them. The CDR3 length is 14 residues. The CDR3 loop is CASSLGGVYNEQFF. CDR3 in DNA: TGTGCCAGCAGCTTGGGCGGAGTCTACAATGAGCAGTTCTTC.

This chain uses TRBV7-2 with TRBJ2-7; D gene unclear. CDR1 and CDR2 from the germline V gene are SGHTA and FQGNSA. The CDR3 runs to 13 residues. V was clipped by 3 bases and J by 1 base, with 7 bases between them. CDR3 sequence: CASSFADSYEQYF. CDR3 nucleotides: TGTGCCAGCAGCTTCGCGGATTCCTACGAGCAGTACTTC. Based on the CDR3 plus reference TRBV7-2 and TRBJ2-7, the full variable domain is GAGVSQSPSNKVTEKGKDVELRCDPISGHTALYWYRQSLGQGLEFLIYFQGNSAPDKSGLPSDRFSAERTGGSVSTLTIQRTQQEDSAVYLCASSFADSYEQYFGPGTRLTVT.

The chain combines TRBV7-2 with TRBJ1-5; 7 nucleotides line up with TRBD1. Germline loops: CDR1 SGHTA, CDR2 FQGNSA. CDR3 length: 15 amino acids. Losses at the gene ends were 4 bases for V and 7 bases for J; bases not matched to a gene: 10. Written as DNA, the CDR3 is TGTGCCAGCAGCTGGGAGACAGGGCGAAGACAGCCCCAGCATTTT. Translation gives CASSWETGRRQPQHF.

The chain employs TRBV19 and TRBJ2-4, with D uncertain. CDR1 and CDR2 (germline): LNHDA, SQIVND (reference sequence). The CDR3 loop spans 13 amino acids. V lost 6 bases and J 4 bases, leaving 10 bases between the germline ends. The CDR3 nucleotides are TGTGCCAGTAGCTCTGGGGAAAAAAACATTCAGTACTTC. This translates into CASSSGEKNIQYF. The full variable domain, with the rest looked up from reference TRBV19 and TRBJ2-4, is DGGITQSPKYLFRKEGQNVTLSCEQNLNHDAMYWYRQDPGQGLRLIYYSQIVNDFQKGDIAEGYSVSREKKESFPLTVTSAQKNPTAFYLCASSSGEKNIQYFGAGTRLSVL.